The 27 T cell receptor beta chains below come from one sample, sequenced in a study of T cells after somatic rescue of genetic block. TCRdb keeps only in-frame clones here, not all; method: immunoSEQ multiplex PCR. Of under 150,000 clones listed, about 90% are singletons. Sequenced sample: peripheral blood mononuclear cells (PBMCs). Every receptor here comes from a woman between 18 and 30 years old.

The chain carries TRBV30 and TRBJ1-5; D ambiguous. Germline V gene lookup returns CDR1 GTSNPN and CDR2 SVGIG (reference sequence). Trimming stripped 3 bases from V and 0 bases from J, with 6 bases between. The CDR3 is 13 residues long. DNA of the CDR3: TGTGCCTGGAGCGAAAGTAGCAATCAGCCCCAGCATTTT. Translating gives CAWSESSNQPQHF.

CDR3 in DNA: TGTGCCAGCAGCGAAACAGGGTCCTCCTACAATGAGCAGTTCTTC. Its protein is CASSETGSSYNEQFF. The chain combines TRBV7-9 with TRBJ2-1, with D perhaps matching TRBD1 (6 bases). Germline CDR1 and CDR2: SEHNR and FQNEAQ (reference sequence). The length of the CDR3 is 15 residues. V lost 5 bases and J 0 bases, leaving 11 bases between the germline ends. The full variable domain, in which reference TRBV7-9 and TRBJ2-1 provide the parts outside the CDR3, is DTGVSQNPRHKITKRGQNVTFRCDPISEHNRLYWYRQTLGQGPEFLTYFQNEAQLEKSRLLSDRFSAERPKGSFSTLEIQRTEQGDSAMYLCASSETGSSYNEQFFGPGTRLTVL.

J is TRBJ2-5 and V is TRBV30; 7 bases line up with TRBD1. CDR1 is GTSNPN, CDR2 SVGIG, per germline (reference sequence). The CDR3 covers 14 residues. V was pared by 2 bases and J by 1 base, with 4 bases of the junction left unmatched. Here the CDR3 DNA reads TGTGCCTGGAGTCGAACAGGGGCCCAAGAGACCCAGTACTTC. This encodes CAWSRTGAQETQYF. Variable domain in full (rest from reference TRBV30 and TRBJ2-5): SQTIHQWPATLVQPVGSPLSLECTVEGTSNPNLYWYRQAAGRGLQLLFYSVGIGQISSEVPQNLSASRPQDRQFILSSKKLLLSDSGFYLCAWSRTGAQETQYFGPGTRLLVL.

The gene calls are TRBV5-6 and TRBJ1-2; a possible D gene is TRBD1 (5 bases). CDR3 size: 14 residues. V was cut by 4 bases and J by 3 bases, with 13 bases left in between. The germline CDR1 and CDR2 sequences are SGHDT and YYEEEE. CDR3 sequence: CASSRRQRHYGYTF. CDR3 nucleotide sequence: TGTGCCAGCAGCAGAAGACAGAGACACTATGGCTACACCTTC.

This chain's CDR3 is CASSYQTGGQDEKLFF. As DNA, the CDR3 is TGTGCCAGCAGTTATCAAACAGGGGGCCAGGACGAAAAACTGTTTTTT. This chain connects TRBV6-5 to TRBJ1-4; 9 bases are a match to TRBD1. CDR1 is MNHEY, CDR2 SVGAGI, per germline. The CDR3 consists of 16 residues. After removal of 3 bases from V and 8 bases from J, the junction contained 10 bases not matched to a gene.

The chain couples TRBV15 to TRBJ1-5; D call uncertain. Looked up from germline, CDR1 is LNHNV and CDR2 is YYDKDF (reference sequence). The V gene lost 3 bases and the J gene lost 1 base, with 4 bases spanning the gap. The CDR3 totals 13 residues. CDR3 residues: CATSSQSNQPQHF. CDR3 nucleotides: TGTGCCACCAGCAGCCAGAGCAATCAGCCCCAGCATTTT.

This clone was observed a single time. This chain links TRBV2 with TRBJ1-2, with D unclear. Trimming stripped 2 bases from V and 3 bases from J, with 4 bases between. This CDR3 comprises 12 residues. CDR1 SNHLY and CDR2 FYNNEI come from the germline V gene. CDR3 loop: CASSETDYGYTF. For the CDR3, the DNA is TGTGCCAGCAGTGAAACCGACTATGGCTACACCTTC.

V usage is TRBV6-1 and J usage is TRBJ2-3; 7 positions match TRBD2. The CDR3 runs to 14 residues. The germline V gene encodes CDR1 MNHNS and CDR2 SASEGT. Losses at the gene ends were 7 bases for V and 5 bases for J; bases not matched to a gene: 9. The CDR3 DNA sequence: TGTGCCAGCAATGAGGGCGGGGGACGAGATACGCAGTATTTT. Encoded protein: CASNEGGGRDTQYF.

This clone was seen a handful of times. This rearrangement joins TRBV9 to TRBJ1-1; 12 positions match TRBD1. There are 16 residues in the CDR3. Losses at the gene ends were 4 bases for V and 5 bases for J; bases not matched to a gene: 9. The germline V gene has CDR1 SGDLS and CDR2 YYNGEE. Written as DNA, the CDR3 is TGTGCCAGCAGCCCGAGGGACAGGGGGCAAAGAACTGAAGCTTTCTTT. This codes for CASSPRDRGQRTEAFF.

Here the CDR3 reads CASSQELASSSGNTIYF. CDR3 coding DNA: TGCGCCAGCAGCCAAGAACTCGCCAGCTCCTCTGGAAACACCATATATTTT. This chain connects TRBV4-3 to TRBJ1-3; D is undetermined. The CDR3 runs 17 residues. CDR1 LGHNA and CDR2 YSLEER come from the germline V gene. The germline V and J ends were trimmed by 0 bases and 0 bases, with 12 bases remaining between them.

This chain links TRBV7-9 with TRBJ1-1; 7 bases are a match to TRBD1. CDR3 length: 12 residues. Germline CDR1 SEHNR, CDR2 FQNEAQ (reference sequence). The ends lost 5 bases at V and 7 bases at J; junction bases unmatched: 4. CDR3 sequence: CASSGDSREAFF. As DNA, the CDR3 is TGTGCCAGCAGCGGGGACAGTCGTGAAGCTTTCTTT.

This chain uses TRBV7-2 with TRBJ1-2; D is uncertain. In germline, CDR1 is SGHTA, CDR2 FQGNSA. Trimming pared 4 bases from V and 5 bases from J, leaving 11 bases between. CDR3 size: 13 residues. This CDR3 reads CASSSDIGYGYTF. CDR3 nucleotides: TGTGCCAGCAGCTCCGATATCGGGTATGGCTACACCTTC.

This sequence joins TRBV6-1 and TRBJ2-7; D gene uncertain. The length of the CDR3 is 12 residues. Germline V gives CDR1 MNHNS, CDR2 SASEGT. V shed 6 bases and J shed 2 bases, with 8 bases lying between them. CDR3 nucleotides: TGTGCCAGCAGGGGTGTAACCTACGAGCAGTACTTC. It codes for CASRGVTYEQYF.

This clone has just one count. The CDR3 DNA reads TGTGCCAGCAGCTTAGTAGGGGCTGGAAACACCATATATTTT. Its protein product is CASSLVGAGNTIYF. The chain employs TRBV7-6 and TRBJ1-3, with a tentative D call TRBD1 (5 bases). Per the germline V gene, CDR1 is SGHVS and CDR2 is FNYEAQ. The V end was cut by 1 base, the J end by 2 bases, with 6 bases between. CDR3 length: 14 amino acids.

The rearrangement links TRBV4-3 to TRBJ2-6, with 7 bases fitting TRBD1. This CDR3 is 18 amino acids long. Germline lookup yields CDR1 LGHNA and CDR2 YSLEER. J was trimmed by 0 bases and V by 0 bases; bases with no gene match: 5. Written as DNA, the CDR3 is TGCGCCAGCAGCCAAGATCCAGGGGGTGGCTCTGGGGCCAACGTCCTGACTTTC. As protein: CASSQDPGGGSGANVLTF.

The sample holds one count of this clone. The chain couples TRBV7-2 to TRBJ2-1; 13 positions match TRBD2. CDR1 SGHTA and CDR2 FQGNSA come from the germline V gene. The length of the CDR3 is 16 residues. Germline trimming cut 1 base from V and 5 bases from J; bases unmatched to any gene: 2. CDR3 DNA sequence: TGTGCCAGCAGCTTAGGACTAGCGGGGGGCCACAATGAGCAGTTCTTC. It is translated as CASSLGLAGGHNEQFF. Full variable domain (remainder filled in from reference TRBV7-2 and TRBJ2-1): GAGVSQSPSNKVTEKGKDVELRCDPISGHTALYWYRQSLGQGLEFLIYFQGNSAPDKSGLPSDRFSAERTGGSVSTLTIQRTQQEDSAVYLCASSLGLAGGHNEQFFGPGTRLTVL.

This chain connects TRBV15 to TRBJ2-5; 14 nucleotides line up with TRBD2. The CDR3 extends over 20 amino acids. Germline trimming cut 1 base from V and 4 bases from J; bases unmatched to any gene: 14. Germline values: CDR1 LNHNV, CDR2 YYDKDF (reference sequence). CDR3 in amino acids: CATSRGTPGLAGGQRETQYF. CDR3 bases: TGTGCCACCAGCAGAGGTACCCCCGGACTAGCGGGGGGACAGAGAGAGACCCAGTACTTC.

V is TRBV6-6 and J is TRBJ2-3, with D unresolved. The germline V gene encodes CDR1 MNHNY and CDR2 SVGAGI (reference sequence). This CDR3 has 13 residues. V lost 6 bases to trimming and J lost 2 bases, with 9 bases between them. The CDR3 sequence is CASSLPVTDTQYF. DNA of the CDR3: TGTGCCAGCAGCCTCCCCGTCACAGATACGCAGTATTTT.

The V and J genes are TRBV5-1 and TRBJ2-2; weak D call: TRBD2 (5 bases). Deletions cut 4 bases from V and 5 bases from J, with 15 bases between. The length of the CDR3 is 15 residues. In germline, CDR1 is SGHRS, CDR2 YFSETQ. The CDR3 DNA sequence: TGCGCCAGCAGCCCCACTCGCTGGGAGACCGGGGAGCTGTTTTTT. This translates into CASSPTRWETGELFF.

The J gene is TRBJ2-2, the V gene TRBV13; TRBD2 matches at 7 bases. The V and J ends lost 5 bases and 3 bases, in that order; junction bases with no gene match: 9. This CDR3 comprises 16 residues. CDR1 and CDR2 (germline): PRHDT, FYEKMQ (reference sequence). CDR3: CASSLSGRADTGELFF. The CDR3 DNA sequence: TGTGCCAGCAGCCTTTCTGGGAGGGCCGACACCGGGGAGCTGTTTTTT.

V gene TRBV6-1 combines with J gene TRBJ2-7; weak D call: TRBD1 (6 bases). This CDR3 is 13 amino acids long. The V end lost 9 bases, the J end lost 5 bases, and 17 bases lay between the germline ends. CDR1 MNHNS and CDR2 SASEGT come from the germline V gene. Here the CDR3 DNA reads TGTGCCAGTGGTCGCAGGGGAGTCAACGAGCAGTACTTC. Translation gives CASGRRGVNEQYF.

The chain carries TRBV13 and TRBJ2-3, with D uncertain. The V end lost 3 bases, the J end lost 4 bases, and 11 bases lay between the germline ends. This CDR3 is built from 14 residues. CDR1 is PRHDT and CDR2 is FYEKMQ in the germline V gene (reference sequence). The CDR3 protein is CASSLNESPDTQYF. CDR3 in DNA: TGTGCCAGCAGCTTGAATGAATCACCAGATACGCAGTATTTT.

The chain carries TRBV25-1 and TRBJ1-2; unclear D gene. CDR3 length equals 11 residues. The germline CDR1 and CDR2 sequences are MGHDK and SYGVNS. V lost 4 bases and J lost 10, with 10 bases in between. CDR3: CASSVRRTYTF. CDR3 coding DNA: TGTGCCAGCAGTGTAAGGAGGACCTACACCTTC.

The chain joins TRBV9 to TRBJ1-1; D call uncertain. Germline V gene data show CDR1 as SGDLS and CDR2 as YYNGEE. The CDR3 spans 13 residues. The germline V and J ends were trimmed by 1 base and 1 base, with 5 bases remaining between them. The CDR3 coding sequence is TGTGCCAGCAGCGTACTCCAGAACACTGAAGCTTTCTTT. It codes for CASSVLQNTEAFF.

This clone appeared once. The chain couples TRBV5-1 to TRBJ1-1, with 7 positions matching TRBD1. V lost 0 bases, J lost 3 bases, and 5 bases stayed unmatched. The germline CDR1 and CDR2 sequences are SGHRS and YFSETQ. CDR3 length: 15 amino acids. The CDR3 protein is CASSLARRGDTEAFF. In nucleotides, the CDR3 is TGCGCCAGCAGCTTGGCCCGCAGGGGGGACACTGAAGCTTTCTTT. Full variable domain (missing parts from reference TRBV5-1 and TRBJ1-1): KAGVTQTPRYLIKTRGQQVTLSCSPISGHRSVSWYQQTPGQGLQFLFEYFSETQRNKGNFPGRFSGRQFSNSRSEMNVSTLELGDSALYLCASSLARRGDTEAFFGQGTRLTVV.

This chain joins TRBV6-1 and TRBJ1-1, with D uncertain. CDR1 MNHNS and CDR2 SASEGT come from the germline V gene. The CDR3 consists of 10 residues. V was trimmed by 5 bases and J by 5 bases, leaving 3 bases between them. CDR3 amino acids: CASSRTEAFF. The CDR3 nucleotides read TGTGCCAGCAGTAGAACTGAAGCTTTCTTT.

V usage is TRBV7-6 and J usage is TRBJ1-1; the D gene is possibly TRBD1 (5 bases). This CDR3 has 15 residues. Germline CDR1 and CDR2: SGHVS and FNYEAQ. The ends were cut back, 5 bases at V and 3 bases at J, with 16 bases in the middle. For the CDR3, the DNA is TGTGCCAGCAGCACCCGTGGGGCTAGGCACACTGAAGCTTTCTTT. Protein sequence: CASSTRGARHTEAFF.